This T cell receptor (beta chain) is drawn from a study of T-cell reconstitution after alpha-beta-depleted transplantation in children. This clonotype was recorded at least ten times. As yet, its antigen is unknown. The CDR3 runs to 14 residues. Trimming left V 3 bases short and J 3 bases short, with 11 bases between. Germline V gene data show CDR1 as DFQATT and CDR2 as SNEGSKA (reference sequence). Researchers prepared the TCRbeta library using unique molecular identifiers, the study reports. TCRdb fed the PCR reads into MiXCR, producing one record per CDR3 protein. The sample has 550,000 to 600,000 distinct CDR3 sequences; approximately 22% are singletons. Study-wide results and limits: Expanded clones from the graft, numbering several hundred, reportedly supplied alpha-beta T cells about two months after transplant. From surviving recipient T cells and thymic progenitors came the high day-60 TCRbeta diversity observed in some patients. One year after transplant, T-cell counts and diversity came mostly from newly produced T cells.

The chain joins TRBV20-1 to TRBJ2-2, with D possibly called TRBD1 or TRBD2 (5 bases each). This clonotype was obtained from a boy under three years old who had a stem cell transplant for acute myeloid leukemia, so the T cells may come from the graft donor. Sequencing was performed on PBMCs, mostly from graft donor cells, taken 360 days after TCRalphabeta/CD19-depleted stem cell transplant. The CDR3 DNA sequence: TGCAGTGCTAGGACCGGGGCGTACACCGGGGAGCTGTTTTTT. Protein sequence: CSARTGAYTGELFF.